Following are 6 T cell receptor beta chains from one sample sequenced in a study of T cell responses to AZD1222 COVID-19 vaccine (dated by TCRdb to the early 2020s). Library preparation was by the immunoSEQ multiplex PCR assay. Imported from immuneACCESS, the table was reduced by TCRdb to in-frame sequences with V and J called. These copies leave out some clones; in studies compared against another copy, an unresolved V gene accounts for under half, and the cause of the remainder is not known. The sample table lists about 150,000 clones, 86% of them with a count of one. 5.5% to 6% of the sample is held by the ten biggest clonotypes. The time point label on this specimen signifies: baseline before first vaccination. The treatment or condition label, as the study defines it: meningococcal conjugate vaccine given as trial control. Sequences were derived from peripheral blood, sampled on day 0 of MenACWY control vaccination. The source of these receptors is an adult in good health.

This chain joins TRBV27 and TRBJ2-1; D might be TRBD1 (9 bases). The germline gives CDR1 MNHEY, CDR2 SMNVEV (reference sequence). The CDR3 sequence is 19 residues long. With 6 bases removed from V and 5 bases from J, the gap between germline ends came to 29 bases. DNA of the CDR3: TGTGCCAGCAGGGAAGAGGGACAGGGTTTTCGCGGGAGGAACAATGAGCAGTTCTTC. Protein sequence: CASREEGQGFRGRNNEQFF.

V gene TRBV10-3 combines with J gene TRBJ2-1, with D perhaps TRBD1 or TRBD2 (5 bases each). V was shortened by 5 bases and J by 0 bases, with 11 bases between the two germline ends. This CDR3 comprises 15 residues. Per the germline V gene, CDR1 is ENHRY and CDR2 is SYGVKD. The CDR3 reads CAISTGGSSYNEQFF. DNA of the CDR3: TGTGCCATCAGTACAGGAGGAAGCTCCTACAATGAGCAGTTCTTC.

The chain recombines TRBV24-1 with TRBJ2-2; D may be TRBD1 or TRBD2 (6 bases each). The V gene lost 1 base and the J gene lost 5 bases, with 13 bases spanning the gap. Looked up from germline, CDR1 is KGHDR and CDR2 is SFDVKD. This CDR3 is 16 amino acids long. CDR3 in DNA: TGTGCCACCAGTGATTTATGGGGGGCGCGAACCGGGGAGCTGTTTTTT. The encoded protein is CATSDLWGARTGELFF.

The chain is built from TRBV28 and TRBJ1-2; TRBD1 might be the D (6 bases). CDR1 is MDHEN, CDR2 SYDVKM, per germline. Trimming removed 4 bases at V and 2 bases at J, with 11 bases between. The CDR3 loop spans 14 amino acids. This CDR3 is CASSSPGVNYGYTF. The CDR3 nucleotides read TGTGCCAGCAGTTCTCCAGGGGTGAACTATGGCTACACCTTC.

This clone was seen a single time. V is TRBV18 and J is TRBJ1-5; no firm D call. Looked up from germline, CDR1 is KGHSH and CDR2 is LQKENI. This CDR3 is built from 16 residues. Trimming stripped 0 bases from V and 0 bases from J, with 9 bases between. CDR3 loop: CASSPPQGFSNQPQHF. In nucleotides, the CDR3 is TGTGCCAGCTCACCACCGCAAGGGTTTAGCAATCAGCCCCAGCATTTT.

The chain recombines TRBV27 with TRBJ2-4; the match to TRBD2 covers 10 bases. The CDR3 length is 16 residues. V was clipped by 0 bases and J by 1 base; unmatched bases: 0. Per the germline V gene, CDR1 is MNHEY and CDR2 is SMNVEV (reference sequence). CDR3 sequence reads: CASSLSSGGAKNIQYF. Written as DNA, the CDR3 is TGTGCCAGCAGTTTATCTAGCGGGGGGGCCAAAAACATTCAGTACTTC.